The next 26 T cell receptor beta chains were all read from a single sample in a study of blood T cell repertoires in COVID-19. Here immunoSEQ multiplex PCR was the method, and the copy in TCRdb shows in-frame clones only, minus some. The repertoire includes approximately 67,000 clones, approximately 90% of them detected once, and 4.8% sits in the top ten. Sequencing was carried out using peripheral blood. Receptors originate from a woman in her sixties or seventies with active COVID-19.

The rearrangement joins TRBV19 to TRBJ2-7, with 7 nucleotides matching TRBD2. Germline CDR1 and CDR2: LNHDA and SQIVND (reference sequence). The V segment lost 3 bases and the J segment 6 bases; nucleotides outside the gene matches: 8. CDR3 length: 14 amino acids. CDR3 bases: TGTGCCAGTAGTATCCAGGAGGGACTATTCGAGCAGTACTTC. Amino acids: CASSIQEGLFEQYF.

Points on this clone: The sample has other DNA sequences that encode this CDR3 too. V usage is TRBV18 and J usage is TRBJ1-5, with 8 bases fitting TRBD1. CDR1 KGHSH and CDR2 LQKENI come from the germline V gene. The V segment lost 3 bases and the J segment 2 bases; nucleotides outside the gene matches: 0. This CDR3 is built from 14 residues. The CDR3 bases are TGTGCCAGCTCACCGGGACAGGGCAATCAGCCCCAGCATTTT. As protein: CASSPGQGNQPQHF.

The V gene is TRBV28, the J gene TRBJ2-2; D is perhaps TRBD1 (6 bases). The germline V and J ends were trimmed by 4 bases and 8 bases, with 14 bases remaining between them. The CDR3 sequence is 14 residues long. Germline V gene data show CDR1 as MDHEN and CDR2 as SYDVKM. The CDR3 nucleotides are TGTGCCAGCAGTTACGGACAGCTTCAAGGGGAGCTGTTTTTT. Its translation: CASSYGQLQGELFF.

This clone appeared once. The V gene is TRBV15, the J gene TRBJ2-1; 8 nucleotides line up with TRBD2. The CDR3 has 13 residues. Germline CDR1 LNHNV, CDR2 YYDKDF (reference sequence). V was clipped by 8 bases and J by 6 bases; unmatched bases: 6. The CDR3 DNA sequence: TGTGCCACCTTGTTTAGCGGGACCAATGAGCAGTTCTTC. Residues: CATLFSGTNEQFF.

This chain links TRBV2 with TRBJ2-3; 15 bases align to TRBD2. The CDR3 has 17 amino acids. J lost 4 bases, V lost 6 bases, and 8 bases had no gene match. CDR1 and CDR2 (germline): SNHLY, FYNNEI. The CDR3 DNA is TGTGCCAGCAGAAACGGACTAGCGGGAGGGCCCGCAGATACGCAGTATTTT. Protein product: CASRNGLAGGPADTQYF. The whole variable domain, remainder taken from reference TRBV2 and TRBJ2-3, is EPEVTQTPSHQVTQMGQEVILRCVPISNHLYFYWYRQILGQKVEFLVSFYNNEISEKSEIFDDQFSVERPDGSNFTLKIRSTKLEDSAMYFCASRNGLAGGPADTQYFGPGTRLTVL.

The J gene is TRBJ2-6, the V gene TRBV28, with D possibly matching TRBD1 (6 bases). V gave up 8 bases and J gave up 1 base, with 9 bases separating them. This CDR3 is 14 amino acids long. CDR1 is MDHEN and CDR2 is SYDVKM in the germline V gene. The CDR3 coding sequence is TGTGCCAGCTTGGACAGATCTGGGGCCAACGTCCTGACTTTC. Protein sequence: CASLDRSGANVLTF. Drawing the rest from reference TRBV28 and TRBJ2-6, the complete variable domain is DVKVTQSSRYLVKRTGEKVFLECVQDMDHENMFWYRQDPGLGLRLIYFSYDVKMKEKGDIPEGYSVSREKKERFSLILESASTNQTSMYLCASLDRSGANVLTFGAGSRLTVL.

The chain recombines TRBV20-1 with TRBJ2-1, with D possibly TRBD2 on 6 matching bases. In germline, CDR1 is DFQATT, CDR2 SNEGSKA (reference sequence). With 3 bases removed from V and 8 bases from J, the gap between germline ends came to 14 bases. CDR3 length: 13 residues. The chain's CDR3 is CSASGGNRYEQFF. CDR3 coding DNA: TGCAGTGCTAGTGGCGGGAATCGGTATGAGCAGTTCTTC.

This chain joins TRBV3-1 (or the pseudogene TRBV3-2) and TRBJ2-2; no definite D call. Germline V gene sequence: CDR1 LGHDT, CDR2 YNNKEL (reference sequence). The V and J ends lost 3 bases and 3 bases respectively, with 8 bases between them. This CDR3 spans 14 amino acids. The CDR3 region is CASSQARYTGELFF. In nucleotides, the CDR3 is TGTGCCAGCAGCCAGGCTAGGTACACCGGGGAGCTGTTTTTT.

This chain uses TRBV6-4 with TRBJ2-6, with no clear D. The CDR3 totals 14 residues. Trimming shortened V by 6 bases and J by 0 bases, and 6 bases separated the two germline ends. Germline CDR1 MRHNA, CDR2 SNTAGT. CDR3 in DNA: TGTGCCAGCAGGAGCGACTCTGGGGCCAACGTCCTGACTTTC. Amino acid sequence: CASRSDSGANVLTF.

The chain carries TRBV19 and TRBJ2-7, with D maybe TRBD2 (6 bases). Germline CDR1 reads LNHDA; CDR2 reads SQIVND (reference sequence). V lost 7 bases and J 4 bases, leaving 17 bases between the germline ends. This CDR3 is 14 amino acids long. CDR3 coding DNA: TGTGCCAGTACCGCGTCGGGACTCTCTTACGAGCAGTACTTC. The encoded protein is CASTASGLSYEQYF.

The CDR3 nucleotides read TGTGCCACCAAAAGTTACCGACAGGGAAATTTGTTCACTGAAGCTTTCTTT. Translating it yields CATKSYRQGNLFTEAFF. The rearrangement uses TRBV27 and TRBJ1-1, with 7 bases that match TRBD1. Trimming cost V 10 bases and J 4 bases; bases outside gene matches: 21. The germline gives CDR1 MNHEY, CDR2 SMNVEV (reference sequence). CDR3 length equals 17 residues.

V gene TRBV10-2 combines with J gene TRBJ1-2; D unclear. The CDR3 has 13 residues. Germline lookup yields CDR1 WSHSY and CDR2 SAAADI. Between the trimmed V and J ends, which lost 0 bases and 6 bases, there was a span of 8 bases. The CDR3 DNA reads TGCGCCAGCAGTGAGTCGCCTAGCCATGGCTACACCTTC. Protein sequence: CASSESPSHGYTF.

This chain connects TRBV28 to TRBJ1-2; 8 bases are a match to TRBD1. Trimming cost V 5 bases and J 6 bases; bases outside gene matches: 5. The CDR3 contains 13 residues. The germline V gene has CDR1 MDHEN and CDR2 SYDVKM. The CDR3 region is CASSLGTGNGYTF. CDR3 DNA sequence: TGTGCCAGCAGTCTCGGGACAGGCAATGGCTACACCTTC.

The chain joins TRBV11-3 to TRBJ2-1, with a tentative D call TRBD1 (6 bases). CDR1 and CDR2 (germline): SGHNT, YENEEA. CDR3 size: 11 residues. V shed 5 bases and J shed 10 bases, with 9 bases lying between them. This CDR3 reads CASSQRGEQFF. The CDR3 DNA reads TGTGCCAGCAGCCAGAGGGGGGAGCAGTTCTTC.

The gene calls are TRBV5-1 and TRBJ2-7; TRBD1 aligns across 9 bases. Per germline, CDR1 SGHRS and CDR2 YFSETQ. V shed 6 bases, J shed 3 bases, and the junction held 7 bases outside the gene matches. This CDR3 is 14 amino acids long. The CDR3 sequence is CASTSGTGIYEQYF. The CDR3 nucleotides are TGCGCCAGCACCTCTGGGACAGGGATCTACGAGCAGTACTTC.

This clone has only one observation. V usage is TRBV4-1 and J usage is TRBJ2-1; D ambiguous. CDR1 and CDR2 from the germline V gene are MGHRA and YSYEKL. The V gene lost 1 base and the J gene lost 0 bases, with 10 bases spanning the gap. CDR3 length: 16 residues. In nucleotides, the CDR3 is TGCGCCAGCAGCCAAGGGTCCGGCGGCTCCTACAATGAGCAGTTCTTC. Translated: CASSQGSGGSYNEQFF.

The chain couples TRBV19 to TRBJ2-3, with D hard to call. The CDR3 is 15 residues long. V was pared by 3 bases and J by 2 bases, with 12 bases between. Germline V gene lookup returns CDR1 LNHDA and CDR2 SQIVND (reference sequence). The CDR3 is CASSIGSPLTDTQYF. The CDR3 DNA sequence: TGTGCCAGTAGTATTGGCTCCCCTCTCACAGATACGCAGTATTTT.

V usage is TRBV11-2 and J usage is TRBJ2-1; D is perhaps TRBD2 (6 bases). Deletions cut 4 bases from V and 5 bases from J, with 15 bases between. The CDR3 has 15 residues. Per the germline V gene, CDR1 is SGHAT and CDR2 is FQNNGV. CDR3 nucleotide sequence: TGTGCCAGCAGCTATATCTCGGGACTGAACAATGAGCAGTTCTTC. Its protein is CASSYISGLNNEQFF. Full variable domain (remainder filled in from reference TRBV11-2 and TRBJ2-1): EAGVAQSPRYKIIEKRQSVAFWCNPISGHATLYWYQQILGQGPKLLIQFQNNGVVDDSQLPKDRFSAERLKGVDSTLKIQPAKLEDSAVYLCASSYISGLNNEQFFGPGTRLTVL.

The chain recombines TRBV4-1 with TRBJ2-7, with a possible D match to TRBD2 (6 bases). The CDR3 has 16 residues. CDR1 and CDR2 from the germline V gene are MGHRA and YSYEKL. The germline V and J ends were trimmed by 4 bases and 2 bases, with 18 bases remaining between them. The CDR3 region is CASSLIPGTSTYEQYF. CDR3 bases: TGCGCCAGCAGCCTAATCCCCGGGACTTCCACCTACGAGCAGTACTTC.

This clone has more than one count but fewer than ten. The V call is TRBV7-9, the J call TRBJ2-7; 12 bases are shared with TRBD2. The CDR3 is 15 amino acids. J gave up 7 bases and V 1 base, and 5 bases lay outside the gene matches. Germline V lookup: CDR1 SEHNR, CDR2 FQNEAQ (reference sequence). CDR3 in amino acids: CASSLGLAGVGEQYF. The CDR3 nucleotides are TGTGCCAGCAGCTTAGGACTAGCGGGAGTGGGTGAGCAGTACTTC.

V and J are TRBV7-8 and TRBJ2-7; the match to TRBD2 covers 9 bases. Germline V gives CDR1 SGHVS, CDR2 FQNEAQ. The CDR3 has 14 residues. V shed 5 bases and J 2 bases; nucleotides not matched to a gene: 4. The DNA of the CDR3 is TGTGCCAGCAGCCGCGGGGGGGGCGCCTACGAGCAGTACTTC. It is translated as CASSRGGGAYEQYF.

This chain uses TRBV7-9 with TRBJ1-6, with 7 bases lining up with TRBD1. Germline values: CDR1 SEHNR, CDR2 FQNEAQ (reference sequence). The CDR3 covers 16 residues. The J segment lost 2 bases and the V segment lost 4 bases, leaving 5 bases of the junction unmatched. This CDR3 reads CASSSDRAPYNSPLHF. The CDR3 DNA is TGTGCCAGCAGCTCAGACAGGGCCCCCTATAATTCACCCCTCCACTTT.

The rearrangement joins TRBV16 to TRBJ1-1, with D unclear. V lost 4 bases, J lost 1 base, and 13 bases lay in between. CDR1 is KGHSY, CDR2 FQNENV, per germline. CDR3 length equals 15 residues. The CDR3 DNA reads TGTGCCAGCAGCCCGCCTCCGGTAACGAACACTGAAGCTTTCTTT. It yields the protein CASSPPPVTNTEAFF.

This clone has only a few counts. This specimen includes other DNA sequences encoding the same CDR3. The rearrangement joins TRBV11-1 to TRBJ2-2, with 8 bases matching TRBD1. The length of the CDR3 is 15 residues. CDR1 and CDR2 from the germline V gene are SGHAT and FQDESV (reference sequence). After removal of 5 bases from V and 3 bases from J, the junction contained 5 bases not matched to a gene. The CDR3 DNA is TGTGCCAGCAGCCTTGGACAGGGACACACCGGGGAGCTGTTTTTT. Residues: CASSLGQGHTGELFF.

This chain uses TRBV6-4 with TRBJ2-4; 7 bases line up with TRBD1. Germline-derived CDR1 and CDR2 are MRHNA and SNTAGT. V lost 2 bases, J lost 6 bases, and 10 bases stayed unmatched. The CDR3 is 16 amino acids. As DNA, the CDR3 is TGTGCCAGCAGTGACGGAACCACAGGGGCGGGAAACATTCAGTACTTC. Residues: CASSDGTTGAGNIQYF.

The chain uses TRBV11-2 and TRBJ1-3; 8 positions agree with TRBD1. The germline V gene has CDR1 SGHAT and CDR2 FQNNGV. V gave up 3 bases and J gave up 2 bases; unmatched junction bases: 3. The CDR3 contains 15 residues. The CDR3 protein is CASSFGQGAGNTIYF. CDR3 coding DNA: TGTGCCAGCAGCTTCGGACAGGGCGCTGGAAACACCATATATTTT.